The following is a T cell receptor (beta chain) sequence with its context. Method: immunoSEQ multiplex PCR; TCRdb's copy keeps in-frame clones and lacks some. Of roughly 420,000 clones listed, around 89% were seen once; the top ten hold more than 0.9%. Trimming cost V 2 bases and J 6 bases, with 8 bases left between them. Looked up from germline, CDR1 is SNHLY and CDR2 is FYNNEI. This CDR3 spans 12 amino acids. The sample comes from a study of blood T cell repertoires in COVID-19. As for the study in general: Spain, Italy and the United States supplied samples that represented acute and convalescent COVID-19. Nucleic acid was either cDNA or gDNA, and it came from T cells, B-cell-depleted T cells, or PBMCs.

Participant-given clinical history determined each cohort assignment. The clonotype was recovered from a woman aged 25-40 years with acute COVID-19. The chain couples TRBV2 to TRBJ2-7; D ambiguous. Specimen: PBMCs or T cells enriched from blood (not recorded which). The CDR3 reads CASSELALEQYF. The DNA of the CDR3 is TGTGCCAGCAGTGAATTGGCCCTCGAGCAGTACTTC.